This entry concerns a single T cell receptor beta chain. Its matching antigen is unknown. cDNA libraries for TCR beta contained unique molecular identifiers. Once roughly 0.9 to 11 million T cells were used, about half a million cDNA molecules resulted. TCRdb re-called the PCR reads through MiXCR, storing one row per CDR3 protein. The sample yields over 700,000 distinct CDR3 sequences, roughly 27% seen once. This sample was included in a study of post-analysis software for immune sequencing data. Across the study: Progressive-relapsing, secondary progressive and relapsing-remitting multiple sclerosis were among the disease courses included. Points from the study as a whole: A few TRBV segments occurring more often in patients than controls included TRBV5-6, TRBV5-1 and TRBV20-1. Same-batch samples co-clustered strongly by F measure. Multiple sclerosis patients had significantly lower normalized Chao1 diversity than controls.

The CDR3 contains 15 residues. The sequence came from a girl aged 10-17 years with multiple sclerosis. The gene calls are TRBV21-1 and TRBJ2-7; the table's D gene call, TRBD1, was not cross checked with the DNA. TRBV21-1 is recorded as a pseudogene. Source material: blood. In DNA, the CDR3 is TGTGCCAGGGCCAAGAGGACAGGGACCTCTCTCGAGCAGTACTTC. Translation gives CARAKRTGTSLEQYF.